The present entry profiles one T cell receptor (beta chain) with its context. Antigen specificity is unknown. CDR3 length equals 15 residues. Trimming cost V 6 bases and J 0 bases, with 14 bases left between them. The germline V gene has CDR1 KGHSH and CDR2 LQKENI. The sample originates from a study of T cell responses to AZD1222 COVID-19 vaccine. Clones were read by immunoSEQ multiplex PCR, and TCRdb kept only the in-frame ones, dropping some. Of over 150,000 clones in the sample, about nine tenths were seen once. Points from the study as a whole: It should be noted that donors were predominantly white British and more often female, and clonal diversity was possibly underestimated.

The source material was peripheral blood, sampled on day 0 of AZD1222 vaccination. V and J are TRBV18 and TRBJ2-5; no reliable D call. The TCR comes from an adult in good health. The CDR3 DNA reads TGTGCCAGCTCTCGCACCAGACAAGACCAAGAGACCCAGTACTTC. This gives the protein CASSRTRQDQETQYF.